The T cell receptor beta chain described here comes from a study of blood T cell repertoires in COVID-19. Study-level background: Acute and convalescent COVID-19 specimens originated in the United States, Italy and Spain. PBMCs, B-cell-depleted T cells, or T cells were the source of the cDNA or gDNA that made up the material.

In the authors' workflow: How many nucleated cells were present was estimated from reference gene primer amplification. Repertoires were generated with immunoSEQ multiplex PCR, while TCRdb's copy carries only in-frame clones and drops some. V and J calls and clone size are as listed in that table; D and trimming were resolved from the DNA. The sample has hundreds of thousands of clones; about 80% are singletons. This clonotype originated in a woman in her forties or fifties who had recovered from COVID-19. Input material: peripheral blood.

The CDR3: CASSYTENQPQHF. The CDR3 bases are TGTGCCAGCAGTTACACCGAGAATCAGCCCCAGCATTTT. This chain links TRBV6-5 with TRBJ1-5; D is uncertain. The V gene lost 2 bases and the J gene lost 4 bases, with 6 bases spanning the gap. Looked up from germline, CDR1 is MNHEY and CDR2 is SVGAGI. There are 13 residues in the CDR3.